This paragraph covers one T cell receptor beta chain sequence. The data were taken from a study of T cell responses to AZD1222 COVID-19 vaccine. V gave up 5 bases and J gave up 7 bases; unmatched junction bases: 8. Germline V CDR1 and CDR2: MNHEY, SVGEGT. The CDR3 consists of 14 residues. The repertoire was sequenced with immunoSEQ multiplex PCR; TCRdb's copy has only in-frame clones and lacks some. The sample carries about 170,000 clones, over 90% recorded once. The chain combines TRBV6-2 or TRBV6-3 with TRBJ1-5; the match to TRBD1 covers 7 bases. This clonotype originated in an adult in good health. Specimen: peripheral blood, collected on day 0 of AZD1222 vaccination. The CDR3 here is CASSPDRVGQPQHF. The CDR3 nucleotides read TGTGCCAGCAGTCCCGACAGGGTGGGACAGCCCCAGCATTTT.